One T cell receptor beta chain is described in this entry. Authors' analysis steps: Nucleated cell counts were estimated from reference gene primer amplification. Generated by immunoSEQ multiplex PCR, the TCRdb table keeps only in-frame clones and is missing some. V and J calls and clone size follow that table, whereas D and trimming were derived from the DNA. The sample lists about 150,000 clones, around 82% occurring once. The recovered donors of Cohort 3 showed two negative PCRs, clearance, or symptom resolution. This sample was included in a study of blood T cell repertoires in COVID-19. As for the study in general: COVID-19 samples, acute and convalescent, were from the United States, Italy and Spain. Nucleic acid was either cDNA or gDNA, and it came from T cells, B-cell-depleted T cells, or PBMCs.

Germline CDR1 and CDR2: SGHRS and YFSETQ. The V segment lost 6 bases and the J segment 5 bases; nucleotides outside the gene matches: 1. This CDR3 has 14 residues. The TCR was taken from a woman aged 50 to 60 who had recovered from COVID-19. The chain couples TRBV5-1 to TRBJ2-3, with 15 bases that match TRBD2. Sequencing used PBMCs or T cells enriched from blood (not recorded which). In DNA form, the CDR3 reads TGCGCCAGCAAGGGACTAGCGGGGGGAGATACGCAGTATTTT. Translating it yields CASKGLAGGDTQYF.